The clone carrying this T cell receptor beta chain has more than one count but fewer than ten. Its antigen is currently unknown. This entry comes from a study of blood T cells in healthy people across ages. General study findings and limits: PBMCs left unsorted prevented a conclusive naive versus antigen-experienced comparison. Relative to aged donors, long-lived donors carried more naive CD4+ cells and displayed higher diversity. CMV infection status of these donors was not known. Investigators viewed diversity estimates from one million T cells as underestimates, the study reported.

This CDR3 region has 16 residues. V was clipped by 4 bases and J by 4 bases; unmatched bases: 12. The germline gives CDR1 MNHEY, CDR2 SVGAGI. Primers used in a second PCR of roughly 6 to 12 cycles were a sample-barcoded 5' primer and a J-beta primer mix. MiXCR, run by TCRdb on the 5' RACE reads, gives a single entry per CDR3 protein. Among 1.5 million to 2 million distinct CDR3 sequences listed, roughly 50% were seen once. The sequenced material came from blood. V and J are TRBV6-5 and TRBJ1-2; 7 bases fit TRBD1. The sequence was collected from a woman in her thirties or forties in good health. The CDR3 loop reads CASSSRGTVLVYGYTF. DNA for the CDR3: TGTGCCAGCAGTTCTCGAGGGACAGTTTTGGTCTATGGCTACACCTTC.